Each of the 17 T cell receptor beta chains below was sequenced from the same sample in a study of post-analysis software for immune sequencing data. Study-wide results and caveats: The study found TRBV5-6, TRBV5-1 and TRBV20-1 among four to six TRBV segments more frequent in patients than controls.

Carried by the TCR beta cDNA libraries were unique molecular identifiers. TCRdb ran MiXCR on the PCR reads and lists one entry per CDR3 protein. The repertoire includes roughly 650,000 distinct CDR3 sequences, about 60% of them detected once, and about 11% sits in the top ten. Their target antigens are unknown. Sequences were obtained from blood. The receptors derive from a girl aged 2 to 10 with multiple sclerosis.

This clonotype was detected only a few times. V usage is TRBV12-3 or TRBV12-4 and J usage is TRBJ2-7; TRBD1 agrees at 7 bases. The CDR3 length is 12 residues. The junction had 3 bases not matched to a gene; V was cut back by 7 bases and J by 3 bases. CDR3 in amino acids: CASTGTDYEQYF. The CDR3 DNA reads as TGTGCCAGCACCGGGACAGACTACGAGCAGTACTTC.

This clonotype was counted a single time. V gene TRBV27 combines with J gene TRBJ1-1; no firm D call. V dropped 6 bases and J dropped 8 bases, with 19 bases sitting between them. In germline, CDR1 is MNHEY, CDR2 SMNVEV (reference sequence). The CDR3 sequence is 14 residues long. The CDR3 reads CASSPLGITPEAFF. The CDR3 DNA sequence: TGTGCCAGCAGCCCTCTGGGCATCACCCCCGAAGCTTTCTTT.

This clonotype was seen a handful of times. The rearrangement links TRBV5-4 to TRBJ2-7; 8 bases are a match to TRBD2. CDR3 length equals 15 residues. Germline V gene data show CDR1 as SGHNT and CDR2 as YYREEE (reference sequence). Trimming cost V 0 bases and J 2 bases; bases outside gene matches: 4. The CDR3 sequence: CASSLAGGTAYEQYF. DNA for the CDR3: TGTGCCAGCAGCTTGGCGGGGGGGACGGCCTACGAGCAGTACTTC.

CDR3 region: CASRSLPWVNEQFF. Here the CDR3 DNA reads TGCGCCAGCAGATCGCTTCCATGGGTCAATGAGCAGTTCTTC. V usage is TRBV4-1 and J usage is TRBJ2-1; no definite D call. Looked up from germline, CDR1 is MGHRA and CDR2 is YSYEKL. The CDR3 contains 14 residues. The V gene lost 6 bases and the J gene lost 6 bases, with 15 bases spanning the gap.

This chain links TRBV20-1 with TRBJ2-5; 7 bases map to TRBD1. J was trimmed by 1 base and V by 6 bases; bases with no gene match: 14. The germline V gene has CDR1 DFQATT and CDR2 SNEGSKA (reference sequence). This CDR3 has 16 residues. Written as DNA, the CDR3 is TGCAGTGCAGGGACAGTCCTGGGTTGGAGCCAAGAGACCCAGTACTTC. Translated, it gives CSAGTVLGWSQETQYF.

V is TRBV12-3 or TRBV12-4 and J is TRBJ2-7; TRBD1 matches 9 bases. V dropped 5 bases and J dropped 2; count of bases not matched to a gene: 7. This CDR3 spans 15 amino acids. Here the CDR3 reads CASSDRDRAAYEQYF. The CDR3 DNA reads TGTGCCAGCAGTGACCGGGACAGGGCCGCCTACGAGCAGTACTTC.

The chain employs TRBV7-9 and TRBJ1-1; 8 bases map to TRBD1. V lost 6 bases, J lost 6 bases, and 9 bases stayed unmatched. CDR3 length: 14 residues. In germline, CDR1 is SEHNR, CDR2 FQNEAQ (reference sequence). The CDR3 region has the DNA TGTGCCAGCAGTTCACAGGGGGAATCGGCTGAAGCTTTCTTT. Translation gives CASSSQGESAEAFF.

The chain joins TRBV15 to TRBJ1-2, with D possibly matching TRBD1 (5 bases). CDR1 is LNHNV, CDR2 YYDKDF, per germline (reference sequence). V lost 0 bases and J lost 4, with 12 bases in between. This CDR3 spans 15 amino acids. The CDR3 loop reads CATSRDPGGGYGYTF. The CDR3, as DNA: TGTGCCACCAGCAGAGATCCTGGGGGGGGCTATGGCTACACCTTC.

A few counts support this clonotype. CDR3 nucleotide sequence: TGTGCCAGCAGGTTCCTAGCGGGAGGGAACTACGAGCAGTACTTC. It yields the protein CASRFLAGGNYEQYF. V gene TRBV11-2 combines with J gene TRBJ2-7; 12 nucleotides line up with TRBD2. The CDR3 runs 15 residues. Germline CDR1 reads SGHAT; CDR2 reads FQNNGV. After removal of 6 bases from V and 3 bases from J, the junction contained 6 bases not matched to a gene.

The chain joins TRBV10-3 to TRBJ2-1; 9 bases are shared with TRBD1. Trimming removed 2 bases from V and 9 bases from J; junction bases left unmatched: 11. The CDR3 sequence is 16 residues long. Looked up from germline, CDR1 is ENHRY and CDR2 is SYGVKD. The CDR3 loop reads CAISELRDRAVGEQFF. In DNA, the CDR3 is TGTGCCATCAGTGAGCTCCGGGACAGGGCGGTGGGTGAGCAGTTCTTC.

CDR3 nucleotide sequence: TGTGCCAGCAGCTTGGGGCACACCGAAGCCAAAAACATTCAGTACTTC. Encoded protein: CASSLGHTEAKNIQYF. V and J are TRBV5-5 and TRBJ2-4; D not certain. CDR1 is SGHKS and CDR2 is YYEKEE in the germline V gene (reference sequence). Trimming left V 0 bases short and J 0 bases short, with 10 bases between. This CDR3 has 16 amino acids.

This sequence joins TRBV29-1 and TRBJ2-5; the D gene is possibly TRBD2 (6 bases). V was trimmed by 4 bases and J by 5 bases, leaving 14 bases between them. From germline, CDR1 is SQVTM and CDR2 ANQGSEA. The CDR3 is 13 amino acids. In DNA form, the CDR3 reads TGCAGCGTTGTGCCAGGGACTGCGGAGACCCAGTACTTC. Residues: CSVVPGTAETQYF.

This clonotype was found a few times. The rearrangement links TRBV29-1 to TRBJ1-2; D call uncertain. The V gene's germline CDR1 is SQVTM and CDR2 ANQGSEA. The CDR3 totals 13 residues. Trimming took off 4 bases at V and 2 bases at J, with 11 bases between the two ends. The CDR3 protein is CSVGREGNYGYTF. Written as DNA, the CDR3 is TGCAGCGTTGGAAGGGAGGGAAACTATGGCTACACCTTC.

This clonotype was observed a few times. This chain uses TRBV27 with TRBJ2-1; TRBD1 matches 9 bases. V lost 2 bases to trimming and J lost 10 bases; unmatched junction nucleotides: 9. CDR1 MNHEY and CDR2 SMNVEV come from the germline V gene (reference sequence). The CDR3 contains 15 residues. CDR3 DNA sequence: TGTGCCAGCAGTTTAACTCCGGGACAGGGCATCGAGCAGTTCTTC. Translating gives CASSLTPGQGIEQFF.

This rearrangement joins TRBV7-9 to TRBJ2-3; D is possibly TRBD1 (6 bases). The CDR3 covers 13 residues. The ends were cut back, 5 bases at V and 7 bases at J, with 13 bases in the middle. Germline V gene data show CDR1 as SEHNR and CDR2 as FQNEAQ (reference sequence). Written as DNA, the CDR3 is TGTGCCAGCAGCCCGGACAGTTCCAATACGCAGTATTTT. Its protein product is CASSPDSSNTQYF.

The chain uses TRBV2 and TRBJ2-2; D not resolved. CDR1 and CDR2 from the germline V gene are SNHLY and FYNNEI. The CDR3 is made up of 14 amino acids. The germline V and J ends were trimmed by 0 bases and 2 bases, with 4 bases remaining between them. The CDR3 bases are TGTGCCAGCAGTGAAGCCAGTAACACCGGGGAGCTGTTTTTT. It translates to CASSEASNTGELFF.

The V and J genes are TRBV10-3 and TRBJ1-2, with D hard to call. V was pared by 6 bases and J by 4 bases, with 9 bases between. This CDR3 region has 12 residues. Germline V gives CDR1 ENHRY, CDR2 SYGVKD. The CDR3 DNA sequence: TGTGCCATCAGGGAGGACGGCTATGGCTACACCTTC. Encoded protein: CAIREDGYGYTF.